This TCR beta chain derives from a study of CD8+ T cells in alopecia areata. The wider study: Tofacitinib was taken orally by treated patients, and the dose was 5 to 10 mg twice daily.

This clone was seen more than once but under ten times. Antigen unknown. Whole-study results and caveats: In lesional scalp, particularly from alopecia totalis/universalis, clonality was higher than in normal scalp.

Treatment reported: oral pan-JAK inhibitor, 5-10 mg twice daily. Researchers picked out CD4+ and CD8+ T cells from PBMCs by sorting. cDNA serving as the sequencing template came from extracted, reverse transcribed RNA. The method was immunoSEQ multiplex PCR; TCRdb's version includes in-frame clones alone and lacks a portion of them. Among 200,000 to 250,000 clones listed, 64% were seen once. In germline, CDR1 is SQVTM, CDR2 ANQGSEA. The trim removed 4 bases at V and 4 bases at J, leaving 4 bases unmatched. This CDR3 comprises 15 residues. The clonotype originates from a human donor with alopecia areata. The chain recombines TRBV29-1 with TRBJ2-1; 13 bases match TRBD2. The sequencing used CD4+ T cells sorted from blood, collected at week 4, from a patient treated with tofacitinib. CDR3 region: CSVGTSGGSYNEQFF. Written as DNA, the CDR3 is TGCAGCGTTGGGACTAGCGGGGGTTCATACAATGAGCAGTTCTTC.